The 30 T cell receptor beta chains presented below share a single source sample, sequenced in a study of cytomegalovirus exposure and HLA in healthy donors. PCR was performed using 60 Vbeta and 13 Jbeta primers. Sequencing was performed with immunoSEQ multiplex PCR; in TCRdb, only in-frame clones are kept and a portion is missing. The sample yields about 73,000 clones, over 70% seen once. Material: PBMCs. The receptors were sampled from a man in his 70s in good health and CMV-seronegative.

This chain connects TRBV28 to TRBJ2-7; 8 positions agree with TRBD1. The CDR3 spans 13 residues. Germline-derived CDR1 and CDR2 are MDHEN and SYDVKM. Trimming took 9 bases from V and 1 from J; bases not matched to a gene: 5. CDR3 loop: CASTGGSSYEQYF. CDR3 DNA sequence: TGTGCCAGTACAGGGGGTAGTTCCTACGAGCAGTACTTC.

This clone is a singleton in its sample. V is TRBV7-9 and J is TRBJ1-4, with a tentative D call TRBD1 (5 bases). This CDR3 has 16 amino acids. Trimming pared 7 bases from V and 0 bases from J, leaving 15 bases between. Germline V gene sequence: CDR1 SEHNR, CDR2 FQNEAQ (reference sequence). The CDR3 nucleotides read TGTGCCAGCACCGACAGAACATTTGCAACTAATGAAAAACTGTTTTTT. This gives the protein CASTDRTFATNEKLFF.

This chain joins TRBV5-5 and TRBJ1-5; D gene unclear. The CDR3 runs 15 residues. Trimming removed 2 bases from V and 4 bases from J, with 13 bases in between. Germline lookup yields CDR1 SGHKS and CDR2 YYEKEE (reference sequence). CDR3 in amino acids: CASSFYTGPNQPQHF. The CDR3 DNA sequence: TGTGCCAGCAGCTTTTATACTGGGCCAAATCAGCCCCAGCATTTT.

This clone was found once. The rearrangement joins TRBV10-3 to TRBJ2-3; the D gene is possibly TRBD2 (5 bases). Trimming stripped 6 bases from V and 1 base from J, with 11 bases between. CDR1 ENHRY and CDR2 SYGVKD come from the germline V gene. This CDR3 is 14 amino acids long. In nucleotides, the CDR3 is TGTGCCATCAGCTCGGAGGCTGGCACAGATACGCAGTATTTT. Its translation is CAISSEAGTDTQYF.

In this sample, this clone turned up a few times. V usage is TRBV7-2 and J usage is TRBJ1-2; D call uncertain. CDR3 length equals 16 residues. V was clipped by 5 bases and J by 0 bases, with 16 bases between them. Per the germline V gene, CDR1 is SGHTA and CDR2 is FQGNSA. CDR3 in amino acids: CASSPRREGSNYGYTF. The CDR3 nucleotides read TGTGCCAGCAGCCCTAGAAGGGAGGGCTCTAACTATGGCTACACCTTC.

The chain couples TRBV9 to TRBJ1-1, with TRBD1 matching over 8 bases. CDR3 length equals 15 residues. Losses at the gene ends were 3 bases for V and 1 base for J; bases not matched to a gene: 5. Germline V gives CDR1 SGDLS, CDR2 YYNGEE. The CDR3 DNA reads TGTGCCAGCAGCGCAGGGGGCGGTGGGAACACTGAAGCTTTCTTT. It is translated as CASSAGGGGNTEAFF.

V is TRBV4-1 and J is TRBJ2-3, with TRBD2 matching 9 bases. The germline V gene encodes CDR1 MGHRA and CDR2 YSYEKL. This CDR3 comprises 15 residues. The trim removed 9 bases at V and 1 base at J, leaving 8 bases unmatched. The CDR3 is CASTLAGAGTDTQYF. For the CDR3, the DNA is TGCGCCAGTACACTAGCGGGCGCGGGCACAGATACGCAGTATTTT.

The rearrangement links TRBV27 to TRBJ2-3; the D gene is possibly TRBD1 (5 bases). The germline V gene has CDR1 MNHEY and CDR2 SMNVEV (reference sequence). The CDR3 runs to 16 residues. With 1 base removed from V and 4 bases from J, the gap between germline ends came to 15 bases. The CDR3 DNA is TGTGCCAGCAGTTTATTCCCCCCAGGGTCTGCAGATACGCAGTATTTT. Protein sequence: CASSLFPPGSADTQYF.

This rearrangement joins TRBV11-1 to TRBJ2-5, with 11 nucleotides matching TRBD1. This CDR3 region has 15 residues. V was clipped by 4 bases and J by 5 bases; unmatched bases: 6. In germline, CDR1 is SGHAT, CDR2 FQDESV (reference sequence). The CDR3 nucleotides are TGTGCCAGCAGCTCTGGACAGGGGGCGGCGGAGACCCAGTACTTC. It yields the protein CASSSGQGAAETQYF.

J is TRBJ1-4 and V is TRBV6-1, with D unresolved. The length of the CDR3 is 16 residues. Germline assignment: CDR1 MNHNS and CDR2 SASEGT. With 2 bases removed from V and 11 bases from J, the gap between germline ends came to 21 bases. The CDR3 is CASSEFSRFGRGKLFF. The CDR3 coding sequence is TGTGCCAGCAGTGAATTTTCAAGGTTCGGACGCGGGAAACTGTTTTTT.

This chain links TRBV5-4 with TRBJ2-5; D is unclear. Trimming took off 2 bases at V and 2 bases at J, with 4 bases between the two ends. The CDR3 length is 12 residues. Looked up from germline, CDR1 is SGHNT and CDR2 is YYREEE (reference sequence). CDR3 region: CASSLAQETQYF. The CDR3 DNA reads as TGTGCCAGCAGCTTAGCACAAGAGACCCAGTACTTC.

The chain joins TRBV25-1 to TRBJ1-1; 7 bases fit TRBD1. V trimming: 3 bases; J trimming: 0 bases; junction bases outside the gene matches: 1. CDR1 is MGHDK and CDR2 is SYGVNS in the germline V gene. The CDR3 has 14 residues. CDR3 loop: CASSEGQLNTEAFF. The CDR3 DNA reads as TGTGCCAGCAGTGAGGGACAGTTGAACACTGAAGCTTTCTTT.

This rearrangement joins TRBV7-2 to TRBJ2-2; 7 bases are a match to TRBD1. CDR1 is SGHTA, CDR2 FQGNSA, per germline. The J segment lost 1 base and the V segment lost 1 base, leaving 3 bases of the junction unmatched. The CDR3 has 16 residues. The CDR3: CASSLVGGMNTGELFF. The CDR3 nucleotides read TGTGCCAGCAGCTTAGTAGGGGGCATGAACACCGGGGAGCTGTTTTTT.

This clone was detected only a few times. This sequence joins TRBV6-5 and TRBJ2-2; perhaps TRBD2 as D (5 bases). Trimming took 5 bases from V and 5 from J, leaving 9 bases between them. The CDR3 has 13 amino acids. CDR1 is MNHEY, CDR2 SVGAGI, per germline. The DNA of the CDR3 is TGTGCCAGCAGTAGCGGTGAGACCGGGGAGCTGTTTTTT. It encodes CASSSGETGELFF.

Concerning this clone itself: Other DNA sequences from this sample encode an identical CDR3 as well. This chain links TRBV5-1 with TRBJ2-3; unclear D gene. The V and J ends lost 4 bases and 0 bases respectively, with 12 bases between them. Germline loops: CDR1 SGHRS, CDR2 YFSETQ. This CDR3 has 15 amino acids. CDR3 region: CASSDTAFSTDTQYF. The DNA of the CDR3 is TGCGCCAGCAGCGATACAGCTTTCAGCACAGATACGCAGTATTTT.

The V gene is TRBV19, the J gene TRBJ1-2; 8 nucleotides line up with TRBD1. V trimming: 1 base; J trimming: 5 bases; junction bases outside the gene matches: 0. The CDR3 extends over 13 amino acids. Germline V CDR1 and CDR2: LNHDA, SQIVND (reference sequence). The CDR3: CASSIGTGYGYTF. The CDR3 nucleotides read TGTGCCAGTAGTATAGGGACAGGGTATGGCTACACCTTC.

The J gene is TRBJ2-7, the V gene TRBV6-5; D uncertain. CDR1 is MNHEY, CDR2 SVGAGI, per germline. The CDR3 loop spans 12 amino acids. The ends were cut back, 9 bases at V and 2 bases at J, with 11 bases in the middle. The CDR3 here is CASSGQAYEQYF. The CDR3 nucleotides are TGTGCCAGTTCTGGGCAGGCCTACGAGCAGTACTTC.

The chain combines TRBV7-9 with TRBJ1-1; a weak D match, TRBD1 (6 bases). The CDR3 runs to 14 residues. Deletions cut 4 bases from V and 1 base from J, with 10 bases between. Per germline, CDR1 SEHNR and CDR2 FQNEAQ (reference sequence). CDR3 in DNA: TGTGCCAGCAGCTCCAGGGGTCAGAACACTGAAGCTTTCTTT. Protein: CASSSRGQNTEAFF.

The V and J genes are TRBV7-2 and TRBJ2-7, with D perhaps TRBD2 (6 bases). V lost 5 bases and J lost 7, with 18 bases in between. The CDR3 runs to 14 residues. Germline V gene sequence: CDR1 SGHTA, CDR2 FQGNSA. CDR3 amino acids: CASSRSGGSREQYF. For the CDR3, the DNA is TGTGCCAGCAGCCGGTCCGGGGGTTCTAGGGAGCAGTACTTC.

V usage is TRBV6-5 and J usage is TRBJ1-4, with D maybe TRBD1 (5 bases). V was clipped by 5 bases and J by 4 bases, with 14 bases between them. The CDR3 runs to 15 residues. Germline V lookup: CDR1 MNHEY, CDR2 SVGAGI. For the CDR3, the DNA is TGTGCCAGCAGTACCTACAGGCCCGGTAATGAAAAACTGTTTTTT. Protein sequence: CASSTYRPGNEKLFF.

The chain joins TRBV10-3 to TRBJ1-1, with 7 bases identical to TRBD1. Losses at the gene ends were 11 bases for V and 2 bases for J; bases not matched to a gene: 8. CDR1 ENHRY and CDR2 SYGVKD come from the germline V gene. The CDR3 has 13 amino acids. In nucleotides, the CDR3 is TGTGCCGCCGAGGGGACAGCCAACACTGAAGCTTTCTTT. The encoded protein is CAAEGTANTEAFF.

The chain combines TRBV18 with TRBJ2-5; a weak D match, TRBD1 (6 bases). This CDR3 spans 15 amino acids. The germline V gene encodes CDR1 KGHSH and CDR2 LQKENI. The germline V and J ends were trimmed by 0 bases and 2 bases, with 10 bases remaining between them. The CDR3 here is CASSPPGTNQETQYF. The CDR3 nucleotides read TGTGCCAGCTCACCACCGGGGACAAATCAAGAGACCCAGTACTTC.

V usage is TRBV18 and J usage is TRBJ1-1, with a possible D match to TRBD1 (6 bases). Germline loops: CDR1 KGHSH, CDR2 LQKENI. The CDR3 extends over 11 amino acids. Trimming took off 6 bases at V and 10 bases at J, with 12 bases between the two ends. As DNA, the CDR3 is TGTGCCAGCTCGCCAGGGGAGTTAGCTTTCTTT. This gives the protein CASSPGELAFF.

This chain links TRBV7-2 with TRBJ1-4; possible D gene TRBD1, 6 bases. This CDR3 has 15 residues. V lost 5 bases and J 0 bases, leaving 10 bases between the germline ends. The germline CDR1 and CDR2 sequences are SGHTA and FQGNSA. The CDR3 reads CASSPTGPTNEKLFF. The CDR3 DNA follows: TGTGCCAGCAGCCCGACAGGACCAACTAATGAAAAACTGTTTTTT.

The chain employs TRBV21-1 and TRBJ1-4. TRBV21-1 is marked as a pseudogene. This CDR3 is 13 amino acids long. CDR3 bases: TGTGCCAGTAAGAAGGGGGGGAGGGAAAAACTGTTTTTT. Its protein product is CASKKGGREKLFF.

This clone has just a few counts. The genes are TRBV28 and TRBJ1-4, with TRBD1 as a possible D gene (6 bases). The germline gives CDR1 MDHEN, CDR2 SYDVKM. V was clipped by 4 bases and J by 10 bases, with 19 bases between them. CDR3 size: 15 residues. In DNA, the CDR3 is TGTGCCAGCAGTTCGGCAGGGGTAGGGTATTTAAAACTGTTTTTT. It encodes CASSSAGVGYLKLFF.

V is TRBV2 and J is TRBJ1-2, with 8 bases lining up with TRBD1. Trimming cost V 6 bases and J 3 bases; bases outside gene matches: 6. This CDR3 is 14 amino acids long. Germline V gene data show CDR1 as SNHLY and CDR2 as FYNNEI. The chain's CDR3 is CASRPGQGDYGYTF. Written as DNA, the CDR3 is TGTGCCAGCAGGCCCGGACAGGGAGACTATGGCTACACCTTC.

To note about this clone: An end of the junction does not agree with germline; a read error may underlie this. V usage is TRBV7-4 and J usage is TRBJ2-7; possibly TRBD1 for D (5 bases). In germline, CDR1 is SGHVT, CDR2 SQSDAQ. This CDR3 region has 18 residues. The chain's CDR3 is CASSSINRSQGATLEQHF. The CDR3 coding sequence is TGTGCCAGCAGCTCAATTAATAGGTCCCAGGGCGCAACTCTCGAGCAGCACTTC.

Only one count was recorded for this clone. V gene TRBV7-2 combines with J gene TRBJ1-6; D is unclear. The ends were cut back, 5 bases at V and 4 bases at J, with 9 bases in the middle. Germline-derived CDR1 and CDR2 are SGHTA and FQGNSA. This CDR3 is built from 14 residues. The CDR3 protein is CASSPQMYNSPLHF. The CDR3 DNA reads TGTGCCAGCAGCCCACAGATGTATAATTCACCCCTCCACTTT.

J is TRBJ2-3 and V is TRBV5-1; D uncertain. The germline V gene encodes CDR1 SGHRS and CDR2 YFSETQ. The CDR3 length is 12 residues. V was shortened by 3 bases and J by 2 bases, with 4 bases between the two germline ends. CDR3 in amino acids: CASSSHTDTQYF. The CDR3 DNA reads TGCGCCAGCAGCTCCCACACAGATACGCAGTATTTT.